A selection of T cell receptor beta chains follows, all from one sample in a study of vaccination and CD4 T cells after COVID-19. Which antigens these TCRs recognize remains unknown. TCRdb independently ran MiXCR on the PCR reads; one entry per CDR3 protein. The sample shows around 2,000 distinct CDR3 sequences, about 46% of them seen only once. The sequencing input was CD4+ T cells from blood, cultured in vitro. The receptors here all came from a human donor in good health. CDR3s include the opening cysteine and the closing phenylalanine or tryptophan. D genes are given only for firm matches. Clone sizes are given selectively: once, few, many, or a class where the clone is expanded.

abundance	j_gene	d_gene	v_gene	CDR3nt	CDR3aa
-	TRBJ2-4	-	TRBV5-1	TGCGCCAGCAGCCCTAGGGGCAGTGGGTCCGAAAGCATTCAGTACTTC	CASSPRGSGSESIQYF
few	TRBJ1-5	TRBD1	TRBV20-1	TGCAGTGCTAGGACAGGGGGCCAGCCCCAGCATTTT	CSARTGGQPQHF
-	TRBJ1-3	-	TRBV10-3	TGTGCCATCAGTGATGGGGTCTCTGGAAACACCATATATTTT	CAISDGVSGNTIYF
-	TRBJ1-1	-	TRBV18	TGTGCCACCTCCCAGGGGAGGTTTGGGAACACTGAAGCTTTCTTT	CATSQGRFGNTEAFF
few	TRBJ1-1	TRBD1	TRBV12-3/TRBV12-4	TGTGCCAGCAGTCCCAGGACAGGTGAAGCTTTCTTT	CASSPRTGEAFF
-	TRBJ2-3	-	TRBV15	TGTGCCACCAGCAAGGATATTGGGGGGGCAAGCACAGATACGCAGTATTTT	CATSKDIGGASTDTQYF
-	TRBJ2-1	TRBD2	TRBV7-2	TGTGCCAGCAGCTTAGGATTGGCGGGAGGGCCTTATGAGCAGTTCTTC	CASSLGLAGGPYEQFF
few	TRBJ2-2	TRBD2	TRBV7-3	TGTGCCAGCAGCTCCACTAGCGGGGGGCCCACCGGGGAGCTGTTTTTT	CASSSTSGGPTGELFF
few	TRBJ1-2	-	TRBV7-2	TGTGCCAGCAGCTTTTCCCCTGGGGGGGGCTATGGCTACACCTTC	CASSFSPGGGYGYTF
-	TRBJ1-2	-	TRBV2	TGTGCCAGCAGTATTACAGGTACCGGGGATGGCTACACCTTC	CASSITGTGDGYTF
few	TRBJ1-2	-	TRBV12-3/TRBV12-4	TGTGCCAGCAGTTTGACAGAACATAACTATGGCTACACCTTC	CASSLTEHNYGYTF
-	TRBJ1-5	-	TRBV20-1	TGCAGTGCTAGAGAAGCCGGGGCCGAATTCAATCAGCCCCAGCATTTT	CSAREAGAEFNQPQHF
few	TRBJ1-2	-	TRBV7-2	TGTGCCAGCAGCCCACATGGGGGTACCTATGGCTACACCTTC	CASSPHGGTYGYTF
-	TRBJ1-5	TRBD1	TRBV12-3/TRBV12-4	TGTGCCAGCAGTCGACAGGGTGATCAGCCCCAGCATTTT	CASSRQGDQPQHF
-	TRBJ1-2	-	TRBV18	TGTGCCAGCTCCCCGGGCAGGGGCGACGGCTATGGCTACACCTTC	CASSPGRGDGYGYTF
once	TRBJ2-2	TRBD1	TRBV2	TGTGCCAGCAGTGAAGAGGGGGCGCCGACCACCGGGGAGCTGTTTTTT	CASSEEGAPTTGELFF
few	TRBJ2-1	-	TRBV6-1	TGTGCCAGCAGTCCCCCGGTAGGGTTCTCCTACAATGAGCAGTTCTTC	CASSPPVGFSYNEQFF
-	TRBJ1-1	TRBD1	TRBV2	TGTGCCAGCAGTGGACAGGGGGGCACTGAAGCTTTCTTT	CASSGQGGTEAFF
few	TRBJ1-2	TRBD1	TRBV7-9	TGTGCCAGCAGCGTTACAGGGGTTAACTATGGCTACACCTTC	CASSVTGVNYGYTF
-	TRBJ1-3	-	TRBV20-1	TGCAGTGCTAGAGTCGCAGGGAGGCGCTCTGGAAACACCATATATTTT	CSARVAGRRSGNTIYF
-	TRBJ1-1	TRBD1	TRBV19	TGTGCCAGTTCGGGGGACAGGGGCACTGAAGCTTTCTTT	CASSGDRGTEAFF
-	TRBJ2-1	TRBD2	TRBV7-9	TGTGCCAGCAGCTTAGGTAGCGGGAGTCACAATGAGCAGTTCTTC	CASSLGSGSHNEQFF